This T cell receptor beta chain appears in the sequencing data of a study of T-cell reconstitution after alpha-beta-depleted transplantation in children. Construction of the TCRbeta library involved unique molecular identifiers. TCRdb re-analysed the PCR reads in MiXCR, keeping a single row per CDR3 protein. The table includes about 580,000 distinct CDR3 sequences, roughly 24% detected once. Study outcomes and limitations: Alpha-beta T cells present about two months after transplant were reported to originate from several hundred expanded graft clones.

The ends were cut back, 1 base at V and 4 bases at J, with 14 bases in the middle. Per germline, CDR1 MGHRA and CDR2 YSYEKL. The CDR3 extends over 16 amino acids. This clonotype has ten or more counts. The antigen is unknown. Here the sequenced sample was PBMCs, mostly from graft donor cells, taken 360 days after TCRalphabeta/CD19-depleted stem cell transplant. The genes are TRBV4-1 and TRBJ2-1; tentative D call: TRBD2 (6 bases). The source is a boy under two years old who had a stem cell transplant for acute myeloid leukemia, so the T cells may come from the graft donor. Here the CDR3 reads CASSQGTTKRYNEQFF. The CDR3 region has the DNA TGCGCCAGCAGCCAAGGGACTACCAAAAGATACAATGAGCAGTTCTTC.